Listed below are T cell receptor beta chains from one sample, sequenced in a study of blood T cell repertoires in COVID-19. Only in-frame clones appear in the TCRdb table, and some are missing; sequencing was by immunoSEQ multiplex PCR. The sample records 200,000 to 250,000 clones, roughly 86% being singletons. Sequenced material: peripheral blood. These receptors were collected from a woman aged 65 to 85 with active or convalescent COVID-19. CDR3s include the opening cysteine and the closing phenylalanine or tryptophan. D genes are given only for firm matches. The size field is filled for only some rows; it gives once, few, many or a size class.

d_call: TRBD2; v_call: TRBV6-6; clone_size: NA; j_call: TRBJ2-7; cdr3_aa: CASSPLPTGGGPGEQYF; cdr3_nt: TGTGCCAGCAGTCCCCTTCCAACGGGGGGGGGCCCAGGAGAGCAGTACTTC
d_call: TRBD1; v_call: TRBV4-1; clone_size: NA; j_call: TRBJ1-5; cdr3_aa: CASSQEVTGGSNQPQHF; cdr3_nt: TGCGCCAGCAGCCAAGAAGTTACAGGGGGCAGCAATCAGCCCCAGCATTTT
d_call: NA; v_call: TRBV5-1; clone_size: NA; j_call: TRBJ1-2; cdr3_aa: CASSLVYSGGAWDYGYTF; cdr3_nt: TGCGCCAGCAGCTTGGTCTACTCTGGGGGGGCTTGGGACTATGGCTACACCTTC
d_call: TRBD2; v_call: TRBV6-1; clone_size: NA; j_call: TRBJ2-5; cdr3_aa: CASSGVSAAGDKTQYF; cdr3_nt: TGTGCCAGCAGTGGGGTTTCAGCGGCGGGGGATAAGACCCAGTACTTC
d_call: NA; v_call: TRBV3-1/TRBV3-2; clone_size: once; j_call: TRBJ2-1; cdr3_aa: CASSPLQGSSYNEQFF; cdr3_nt: TGTGCCAGCAGCCCCCTACAGGGAAGCTCCTACAATGAGCAGTTCTTC
d_call: TRBD1; v_call: TRBV29-1; clone_size: NA; j_call: TRBJ1-3; cdr3_aa: CSAHRQGAGNTIYF; cdr3_nt: TGCAGCGCCCACCGACAGGGGGCTGGAAACACCATATATTTT
d_call: NA; v_call: TRBV18; clone_size: NA; j_call: TRBJ1-1; cdr3_aa: CASFTLAESTEAFF; cdr3_nt: TGTGCCAGCTTCACTTTAGCGGAATCCACTGAAGCTTTCTTT
d_call: NA; v_call: TRBV11-2; clone_size: once; j_call: TRBJ1-5; cdr3_aa: CASSLRGAGSNQPQHF; cdr3_nt: TGTGCCAGCAGCTTACGCGGGGCGGGAAGCAATCAGCCCCAGCATTTT
d_call: NA; v_call: TRBV6-5; clone_size: NA; j_call: TRBJ1-1; cdr3_aa: CASGRGPNTEAFF; cdr3_nt: TGTGCCAGCGGTAGGGGCCCGAACACTGAAGCTTTCTTT
d_call: TRBD1; v_call: TRBV19; clone_size: NA; j_call: TRBJ1-5; cdr3_aa: CASSQGVGNQPQHF; cdr3_nt: TGTGCCAGTAGTCAGGGGGTCGGCAATCAGCCCCAGCATTTT
d_call: NA; v_call: TRBV4-1; clone_size: NA; j_call: TRBJ2-1; cdr3_aa: CASSQFAATGTSSYNEQFF; cdr3_nt: TGCGCCAGCAGCCAATTTGCGGCAACGGGTACAAGCTCCTACAATGAGCAGTTCTTC
d_call: NA; v_call: TRBV19; clone_size: once; j_call: TRBJ1-3; cdr3_aa: CASRSRAGPGNTIYF; cdr3_nt: TGTGCCAGTAGATCTCGGGCAGGGCCCGGAAACACCATATATTTT
d_call: NA; v_call: TRBV7-2; clone_size: NA; j_call: TRBJ1-2; cdr3_aa: CASSDRWTGYTF; cdr3_nt: TGTGCCAGCAGTGACAGGTGGACTGGCTACACCTTC
d_call: NA; v_call: TRBV27; clone_size: NA; j_call: TRBJ1-4; cdr3_aa: CASSFLPTAPNEKLFF; cdr3_nt: TGTGCCAGCAGTTTCCTCCCGACAGCACCCAATGAAAAACTGTTTTTT
d_call: TRBD2; v_call: TRBV7-9; clone_size: NA; j_call: TRBJ2-3; cdr3_aa: CASSLLRGGSTDTQYF; cdr3_nt: TGTGCCAGCAGCTTGCTCCGCGGGGGGAGCACAGATACGCAGTATTTT
d_call: TRBD1; v_call: TRBV7-8; clone_size: NA; j_call: TRBJ2-5; cdr3_aa: CASSPQGAELETQYF; cdr3_nt: TGTGCCAGCAGCCCTCAGGGGGCCGAGTTGGAGACCCAGTACTTC
d_call: NA; v_call: TRBV21-1; clone_size: NA; j_call: TRBJ1-5; cdr3_aa: CASSKALPTEGRGRAIDQPQHF; cdr3_nt: TGTGCCAGCAGCAAAGCGCTTCCCACCGAAGGGCGGGGGAGGGCAATCGATCAGCCCCAGCATTTT
d_call: TRBD1; v_call: TRBV12-3/TRBV12-4; clone_size: NA; j_call: TRBJ1-2; cdr3_aa: CASTRTGGYTF; cdr3_nt: TGTGCCAGCACCCGGACAGGTGGCTACACCTTC
d_call: TRBD2; v_call: TRBV18; clone_size: NA; j_call: TRBJ2-1; cdr3_aa: CASSPPGGVNEQFF; cdr3_nt: TGTGCCAGCTCACCACCGGGGGGGGTTAATGAGCAGTTCTTC
d_call: NA; v_call: TRBV4-1; clone_size: NA; j_call: TRBJ1-2; cdr3_aa: CASSQDPGPYGYTF; cdr3_nt: TGCGCCAGCAGCCAAGATCCAGGGCCCTATGGCTACACCTTC
d_call: TRBD1; v_call: TRBV25-1; clone_size: NA; j_call: TRBJ1-2; cdr3_aa: CASSEGQMDGGYTF; cdr3_nt: TGTGCCAGCAGTGAGGGACAGATGGACGGTGGCTACACCTTC
d_call: NA; v_call: TRBV4-3; clone_size: NA; j_call: TRBJ2-7; cdr3_aa: CASSQGLGSSYEQYF; cdr3_nt: TGCGCCAGCAGCCAAGGACTAGGGAGCTCCTACGAGCAGTACTTC
d_call: TRBD2; v_call: TRBV6-5; clone_size: NA; j_call: TRBJ2-1; cdr3_aa: CASNIAGGGEQFF; cdr3_nt: TGTGCCAGCAATATAGCGGGGGGCGGTGAGCAGTTCTTC
d_call: NA; v_call: TRBV27; clone_size: NA; j_call: TRBJ1-3; cdr3_aa: CASSLERSSSGNTIYF; cdr3_nt: TGTGCCAGCAGTTTGGAGAGGTCGAGCTCTGGAAACACCATATATTTT
d_call: NA; v_call: TRBV15; clone_size: NA; j_call: TRBJ2-5; cdr3_aa: CATSRDRLGSGGQETQYF; cdr3_nt: TGTGCCACCAGCAGAGATAGGCTGGGTAGCGGAGGACAAGAGACCCAGTACTTC
d_call: TRBD1; v_call: TRBV5-6; clone_size: NA; j_call: TRBJ2-2; cdr3_aa: CASSPTGQGGTGELFF; cdr3_nt: TGTGCCAGCAGCCCGACGGGACAGGGGGGTACCGGGGAGCTGTTTTTT
d_call: NA; v_call: TRBV6-5; clone_size: NA; j_call: TRBJ1-5; cdr3_aa: CASGQANQPQHF; cdr3_nt: TGTGCCAGCGGGCAGGCAAATCAGCCCCAGCATTTT
d_call: NA; v_call: TRBV7-9; clone_size: once; j_call: TRBJ1-2; cdr3_aa: CASSISSGTIDGYTF; cdr3_nt: TGTGCCAGCAGCATATCCTCCGGGACAATAGACGGCTACACCTTC
d_call: TRBD1; v_call: TRBV10-3; clone_size: NA; j_call: TRBJ2-2; cdr3_aa: CAIDRGQVVTGELFF; cdr3_nt: TGTGCCATTGACAGGGGGCAAGTGGTCACCGGGGAGCTGTTTTTT
d_call: NA; v_call: TRBV5-1; clone_size: NA; j_call: TRBJ2-5; cdr3_aa: CASSLARETQYF; cdr3_nt: TGCGCCAGCAGCTTGGCCCGAGAGACCCAGTACTTC
d_call: TRBD1; v_call: TRBV5-1; clone_size: NA; j_call: TRBJ2-2; cdr3_aa: CASSLGQGAANTGELFF; cdr3_nt: TGCGCCAGCAGCTTGGGACAGGGGGCGGCGAACACCGGGGAGCTGTTTTTT
d_call: TRBD1; v_call: TRBV10-3; clone_size: NA; j_call: TRBJ1-2; cdr3_aa: CAISERQGGYTF; cdr3_nt: TGTGCCATCAGTGAAAGACAGGGTGGCTACACCTTC
d_call: NA; v_call: TRBV6-2/TRBV6-3; clone_size: NA; j_call: TRBJ1-2; cdr3_aa: CASSTQGYGYTF; cdr3_nt: TGTGCCAGCAGTACCCAGGGCTATGGCTACACCTTC
d_call: NA; v_call: TRBV12-3/TRBV12-4; clone_size: NA; j_call: TRBJ2-1; cdr3_aa: CASSLLANEQFF; cdr3_nt: TGTGCCAGCAGTTTATTAGCGAATGAGCAGTTCTTC
d_call: TRBD1; v_call: TRBV6-5; clone_size: NA; j_call: TRBJ2-7; cdr3_aa: CASSYQGQGDEQYF; cdr3_nt: TGTGCCAGCAGTTACCAGGGACAGGGTGACGAGCAGTACTTC
d_call: NA; v_call: TRBV7-9; clone_size: NA; j_call: TRBJ1-3; cdr3_aa: CASSTSGNTIYF; cdr3_nt: TGTGCCAGCAGCACCAGTGGAAACACCATATATTTT
d_call: NA; v_call: TRBV24-1; clone_size: once; j_call: TRBJ2-2; cdr3_aa: CATSDLRQNTGELFF; cdr3_nt: TGTGCCACCAGTGATTTACGACAGAACACCGGGGAGCTGTTTTTT
d_call: NA; v_call: TRBV28; clone_size: NA; j_call: TRBJ2-1; cdr3_aa: CASSSPYNEQFF; cdr3_nt: TGTGCCAGCAGCTCCCCCTACAATGAGCAGTTCTTC
d_call: NA; v_call: TRBV5-1; clone_size: NA; j_call: TRBJ1-1; cdr3_aa: CASSWESRGTEAFF; cdr3_nt: TGCGCCAGCAGCTGGGAGAGCCGGGGAACTGAAGCTTTCTTT
d_call: NA; v_call: TRBV5-3; clone_size: NA; j_call: TRBJ2-7; cdr3_aa: CARSFFSYRSRVEDEQYF; cdr3_nt: TGTGCCAGAAGCTTCTTCTCATACCGTTCGAGGGTGGAGGACGAGCAGTACTTC